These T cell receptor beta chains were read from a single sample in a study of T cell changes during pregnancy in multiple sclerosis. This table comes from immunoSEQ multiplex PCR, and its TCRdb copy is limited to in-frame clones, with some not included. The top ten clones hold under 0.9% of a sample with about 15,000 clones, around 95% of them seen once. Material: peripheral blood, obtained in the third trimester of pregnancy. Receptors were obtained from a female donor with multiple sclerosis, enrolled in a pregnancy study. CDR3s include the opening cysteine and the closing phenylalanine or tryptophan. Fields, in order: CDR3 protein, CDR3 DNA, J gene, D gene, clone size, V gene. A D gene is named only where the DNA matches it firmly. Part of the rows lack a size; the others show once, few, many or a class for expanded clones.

CDR3 protein: CASSVGDRGRNTQYF; CDR3 DNA: TGTGCCAGCAGTGTCGGGGACAGGGGGCGGAATACGCAGTATTTT; J gene: TRBJ2-3; D gene: TRBD1; clone size: .; V gene: TRBV6-1
CDR3 protein: CASSQGETEAFF; CDR3 DNA: TGCGCCAGCAGCCAAGGGGAGACTGAAGCTTTCTTT; J gene: TRBJ1-1; D gene: .; clone size: .; V gene: TRBV4-1
CDR3 protein: CASSLARWKNTIYF; CDR3 DNA: TGTGCCAGCAGCTTAGCGAGGTGGAAAAACACCATATATTTT; J gene: TRBJ1-3; D gene: .; clone size: .; V gene: TRBV7-2
CDR3 protein: CASSLKGQGFYEQYF; CDR3 DNA: TGTGCCAGCAGTTTAAAGGGACAGGGGTTCTACGAGCAGTACTTC; J gene: TRBJ2-7; D gene: TRBD1; clone size: .; V gene: TRBV27
CDR3 protein: CASSSQNEQFF; CDR3 DNA: TGCGCCAGCAGCTCTCAGAATGAGCAGTTCTTC; J gene: TRBJ2-1; D gene: .; clone size: .; V gene: TRBV5-1
CDR3 protein: CAWSPLEGYTF; CDR3 DNA: TGTGCCTGGAGCCCCCTCGAGGGCTACACCTTC; J gene: TRBJ1-2; D gene: .; clone size: .; V gene: TRBV30
CDR3 protein: CASSLGTSTAYEQYF; CDR3 DNA: TGTGCCAGCAGCTTGGGGACTAGCACCGCCTACGAGCAGTACTTC; J gene: TRBJ2-7; D gene: TRBD2; clone size: .; V gene: TRBV5-5
CDR3 protein: CASSTSTKCQSRANVLTF; CDR3 DNA: TGTGCCAGCAGCACGTCAACTAAGTGCCAAAGTCGGGCCAACGTCCTGACTTTC; J gene: TRBJ2-6; D gene: .; clone size: .; V gene: TRBV7-7
CDR3 protein: CASSLWTGVEAFF; CDR3 DNA: TGCGCCAGCAGCTTGTGGACAGGGGTTGAAGCTTTCTTT; J gene: TRBJ1-1; D gene: TRBD1; clone size: .; V gene: TRBV5-1
CDR3 protein: CASSSSGTHYEQYF; CDR3 DNA: TGTGCCAGCAGTTCATCGGGAACTCATTACGAGCAGTACTTC; J gene: TRBJ2-7; D gene: .; clone size: .; V gene: TRBV7-9
CDR3 protein: CASSYQGLAGGDEQFF; CDR3 DNA: TGTGCCAGCAGTTACCAGGGACTAGCGGGGGGGGATGAGCAGTTCTTC; J gene: TRBJ2-1; D gene: TRBD2; clone size: .; V gene: TRBV27
CDR3 protein: CASSPEMNTEAFF; CDR3 DNA: TGTGCCAGCAGCCCTGAGATGAACACTGAAGCTTTCTTT; J gene: TRBJ1-1; D gene: .; clone size: once; V gene: TRBV11-2
CDR3 protein: CASSPIPMEGAGSPLHF; CDR3 DNA: TGTGCCAGCAGCCCTATCCCTATGGAGGGGGCCGGTTCACCCCTCCACTTT; J gene: TRBJ1-6; D gene: TRBD1; clone size: .; V gene: TRBV4-2
CDR3 protein: CASSLAVGGSNTGELFF; CDR3 DNA: TGCGCCAGCAGCTTGGCCGTAGGGGGATCTAACACCGGGGAGCTGTTTTTT; J gene: TRBJ2-2; D gene: .; clone size: .; V gene: TRBV5-1
CDR3 protein: CASSREETGRTEAFF; CDR3 DNA: TGTGCCAGCAGCCGAGAAGAGACAGGGAGGACTGAAGCTTTCTTT; J gene: TRBJ1-1; D gene: TRBD1; clone size: .; V gene: TRBV4-2
CDR3 protein: CASSEQTIRTDTQYF; CDR3 DNA: TGTGCCAGCAGTGAACAGACTATACGCACAGATACGCAGTATTTT; J gene: TRBJ2-3; D gene: .; clone size: .; V gene: TRBV2
CDR3 protein: CASSQFLPYQETQYF; CDR3 DNA: TGTGCCAGCAGCCAATTCCTCCCGTACCAAGAGACCCAGTACTTC; J gene: TRBJ2-5; D gene: .; clone size: .; V gene: TRBV16
CDR3 protein: CASSLEGGPDTQYF; CDR3 DNA: TGCGCCAGCAGCTTAGAAGGGGGACCAGATACGCAGTATTTT; J gene: TRBJ2-3; D gene: .; clone size: .; V gene: TRBV5-1
CDR3 protein: CASSYQGANTGELFF; CDR3 DNA: TGTGCCAGTAGTTATCAGGGGGCGAACACCGGGGAGCTGTTTTTT; J gene: TRBJ2-2; D gene: TRBD1; clone size: .; V gene: TRBV19
CDR3 protein: CASSEMRGPYQPQHF; CDR3 DNA: TGTGCCAGCAGTGAAATGAGGGGGCCTTACCAGCCCCAGCATTTT; J gene: TRBJ1-5; D gene: TRBD1; clone size: .; V gene: TRBV6-1
CDR3 protein: CASSENRLIQPQHF; CDR3 DNA: TGTGCCAGCAGTGAAAACAGGTTGATCCAGCCCCAGCATTTT; J gene: TRBJ1-5; D gene: .; clone size: once; V gene: TRBV6-1
CDR3 protein: CASSSGLAYEQYF; CDR3 DNA: TGCGCCAGCAGTTCGGGACTGGCTTACGAGCAGTACTTC; J gene: TRBJ2-7; D gene: .; clone size: .; V gene: TRBV10-1
CDR3 protein: CASGRGLSTDTQYF; CDR3 DNA: TGTGCCAGCGGGCGGGGGCTTAGCACAGATACGCAGTATTTT; J gene: TRBJ2-3; D gene: .; clone size: .; V gene: TRBV2
CDR3 protein: CASKRGSTDTQYF; CDR3 DNA: TGTGCCAGCAAAAGGGGGAGCACAGATACGCAGTATTTT; J gene: TRBJ2-3; D gene: .; clone size: .; V gene: TRBV6-1
CDR3 protein: CASSWPGTGDTEAFF; CDR3 DNA: TGTGCCAGCAGCTGGCCCGGGACAGGGGACACTGAAGCTTTCTTT; J gene: TRBJ1-1; D gene: TRBD1; clone size: .; V gene: TRBV5-4
CDR3 protein: CASSAYRGNQPQHF; CDR3 DNA: TGTGCCAGCAGTGCCTACAGGGGTAATCAGCCCCAGCATTTT; J gene: TRBJ1-5; D gene: TRBD1; clone size: .; V gene: TRBV28
CDR3 protein: CASSPRISGGITDTQYF; CDR3 DNA: TGTGCCAGCAGCCCCCGGATTAGCGGGGGGATCACAGATACGCAGTATTTT; J gene: TRBJ2-3; D gene: TRBD2; clone size: .; V gene: TRBV7-9
CDR3 protein: CASSFSKGARNEQFF; CDR3 DNA: TGTGCCAGCAGCTTTTCGAAGGGGGCTAGGAATGAGCAGTTCTTC; J gene: TRBJ2-1; D gene: TRBD1; clone size: .; V gene: TRBV7-9
CDR3 protein: CASSLAGGEVASQYF; CDR3 DNA: TGCGCCAGCAGCTTGGCCGGAGGGGAGGTAGCGTCCCAGTACTTC; J gene: TRBJ2-5; D gene: .; clone size: few; V gene: TRBV5-1
CDR3 protein: CAISEARIYNEQFF; CDR3 DNA: TGTGCCATCAGTGAGGCGCGGATCTACAATGAGCAGTTCTTC; J gene: TRBJ2-1; D gene: .; clone size: .; V gene: TRBV10-3
CDR3 protein: CASSSGRGAVYEQYF; CDR3 DNA: TGTGCCAGCAGCTCGGGACGGGGGGCAGTCTACGAGCAGTACTTC; J gene: TRBJ2-7; D gene: .; clone size: .; V gene: TRBV5-4
CDR3 protein: CASSPRGDSGNTIYF; CDR3 DNA: TGTGCCAGCTCACCACGCGGGGACTCTGGAAACACCATATATTTT; J gene: TRBJ1-3; D gene: .; clone size: .; V gene: TRBV18
CDR3 protein: CASSPGQGITRTEAFF; CDR3 DNA: TGCGCCAGCAGCCCGGGACAGGGGATTACCCGCACTGAAGCTTTCTTT; J gene: TRBJ1-1; D gene: TRBD1; clone size: .; V gene: TRBV5-1
CDR3 protein: CASSPSGTRVNIQYF; CDR3 DNA: TGTGCCAGCAGTCCTTCCGGGACTAGAGTCAACATTCAGTACTTC; J gene: TRBJ2-4; D gene: TRBD2; clone size: .; V gene: TRBV6-5
CDR3 protein: CASSPGTSGRGTYEQYF; CDR3 DNA: TGTGCCAGCAGCCCCGGGACTAGCGGGAGGGGAACCTACGAGCAGTACTTC; J gene: TRBJ2-7; D gene: TRBD2; clone size: once; V gene: TRBV5-4
CDR3 protein: CASSSTGGRGEKLFF; CDR3 DNA: TGTGCCAGCAGTTCCACCGGGGGGCGCGGAGAAAAACTGTTTTTT; J gene: TRBJ1-4; D gene: .; clone size: once; V gene: TRBV6-6
CDR3 protein: CASSTGLAYNEQFF; CDR3 DNA: TGCGCCAGCAGCACGGGACTAGCTTACAATGAGCAGTTCTTC; J gene: TRBJ2-1; D gene: TRBD2; clone size: .; V gene: TRBV4-1